This TCR beta chain is drawn from a study of cytomegalovirus exposure and HLA in healthy donors. About the study: There were approximately 80 million unique TCRs (from HLA-typed donors) in an early data release.

V was pared by 4 bases and J by 4 bases, with 3 bases of the junction left unmatched. Germline CDR1 is KGHSH and CDR2 is LQKENI. The CDR3 covers 13 residues. Study-level points and caveats: Researchers reported that a few CMV-associated chains were confirmed in vitro as CMV antigen-specific. Clonal expansion was found to be greater in HLA-associated TCR beta chains than in equally common others in a later analysis.

Amplification used 60 Vbeta primers and 13 Jbeta primers. Sequenced by immunoSEQ multiplex PCR; TCRdb stores in-frame clones only, minus some. The table has tens of thousands of clones, about 80% seen once; the top ten hold 1.4%. A remark on this clone: Its antigen remains unidentified.

This receptor was obtained from a male donor in good health and CMV-seronegative. The V and J genes are TRBV18 and TRBJ1-2; 7 bases map to TRBD1. The sample was PBMCs. DNA of the CDR3: TGTGCCAGCTCACAGGACAGGTTCTATGGCTACACCTTC. Translation gives CASSQDRFYGYTF.